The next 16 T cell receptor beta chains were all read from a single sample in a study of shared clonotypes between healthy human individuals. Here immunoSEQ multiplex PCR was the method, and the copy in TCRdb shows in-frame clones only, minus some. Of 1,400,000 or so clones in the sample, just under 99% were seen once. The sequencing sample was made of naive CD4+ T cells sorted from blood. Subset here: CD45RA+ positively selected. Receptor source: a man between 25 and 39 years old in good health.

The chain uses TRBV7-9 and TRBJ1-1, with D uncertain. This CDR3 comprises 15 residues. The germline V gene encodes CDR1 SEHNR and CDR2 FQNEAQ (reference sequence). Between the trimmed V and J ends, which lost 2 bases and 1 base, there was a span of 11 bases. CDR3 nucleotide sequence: TGTGCCAGCAGCTTAACGACGAAAGCGAACACTGAAGCTTTCTTT. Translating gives CASSLTTKANTEAFF.

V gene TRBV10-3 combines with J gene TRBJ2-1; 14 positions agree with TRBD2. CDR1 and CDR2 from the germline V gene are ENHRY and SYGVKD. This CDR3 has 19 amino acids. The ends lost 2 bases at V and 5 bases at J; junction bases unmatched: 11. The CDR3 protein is CAISEPRGTSGGYDNEQFF. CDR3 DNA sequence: TGTGCCATCAGTGAGCCTCGGGGGACTAGCGGGGGTTACGACAATGAGCAGTTCTTC.

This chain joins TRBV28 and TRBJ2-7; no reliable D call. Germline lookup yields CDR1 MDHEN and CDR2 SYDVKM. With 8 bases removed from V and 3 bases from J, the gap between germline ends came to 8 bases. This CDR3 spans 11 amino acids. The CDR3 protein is CASWMGYEQYF. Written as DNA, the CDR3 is TGTGCCAGCTGGATGGGCTACGAGCAGTACTTC.

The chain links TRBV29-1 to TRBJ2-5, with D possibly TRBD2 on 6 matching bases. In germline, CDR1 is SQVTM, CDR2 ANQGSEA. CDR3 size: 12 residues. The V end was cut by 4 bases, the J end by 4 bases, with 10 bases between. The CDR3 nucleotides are TGCAGCGTTGGCGGGAATCGAGAGACCCAGTACTTC. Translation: CSVGGNRETQYF.

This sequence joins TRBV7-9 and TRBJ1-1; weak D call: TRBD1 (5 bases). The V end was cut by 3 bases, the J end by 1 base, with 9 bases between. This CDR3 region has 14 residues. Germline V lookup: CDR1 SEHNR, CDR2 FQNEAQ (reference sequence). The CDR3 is CASSFRGSNTEAFF. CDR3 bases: TGTGCCAGCAGCTTTCGGGGCTCGAACACTGAAGCTTTCTTT.

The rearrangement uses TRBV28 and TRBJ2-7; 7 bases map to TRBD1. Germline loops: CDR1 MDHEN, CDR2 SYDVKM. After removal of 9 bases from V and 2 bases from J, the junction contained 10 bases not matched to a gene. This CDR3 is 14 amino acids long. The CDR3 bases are TGTGCCAGTTATACCCCCGGGACAGCCTACGAGCAGTACTTC. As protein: CASYTPGTAYEQYF.

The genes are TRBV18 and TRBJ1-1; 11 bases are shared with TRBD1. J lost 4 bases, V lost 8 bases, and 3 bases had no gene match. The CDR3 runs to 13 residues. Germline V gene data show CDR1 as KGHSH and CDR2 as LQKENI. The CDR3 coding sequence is TGTGCCAGCCAAGGACAGGGGGCCACTGAAGCTTTCTTT. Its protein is CASQGQGATEAFF.

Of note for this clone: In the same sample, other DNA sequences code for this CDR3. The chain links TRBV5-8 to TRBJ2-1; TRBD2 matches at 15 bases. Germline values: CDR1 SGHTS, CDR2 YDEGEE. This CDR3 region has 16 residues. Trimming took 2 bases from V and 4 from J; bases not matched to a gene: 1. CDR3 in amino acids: CASSLGTSGRYNEQFF. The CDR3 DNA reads TGTGCCAGCAGCTTAGGGACTAGCGGGAGGTACAATGAGCAGTTCTTC.

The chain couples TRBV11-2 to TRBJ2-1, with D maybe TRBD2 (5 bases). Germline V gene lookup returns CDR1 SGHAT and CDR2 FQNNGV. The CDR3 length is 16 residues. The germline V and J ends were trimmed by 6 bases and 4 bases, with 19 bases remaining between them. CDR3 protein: CASRPGTSGGYNEQFF. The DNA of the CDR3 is TGTGCCAGCAGGCCCGGAACTAGTGGAGGTTACAATGAGCAGTTCTTC.

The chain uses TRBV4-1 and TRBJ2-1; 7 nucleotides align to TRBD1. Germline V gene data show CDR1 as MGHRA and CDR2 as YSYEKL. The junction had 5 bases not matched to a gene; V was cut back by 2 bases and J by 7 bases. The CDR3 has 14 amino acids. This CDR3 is CASSQRQGMNEQFF. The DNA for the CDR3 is TGCGCCAGCAGCCAACGACAGGGAATGAATGAGCAGTTCTTC.

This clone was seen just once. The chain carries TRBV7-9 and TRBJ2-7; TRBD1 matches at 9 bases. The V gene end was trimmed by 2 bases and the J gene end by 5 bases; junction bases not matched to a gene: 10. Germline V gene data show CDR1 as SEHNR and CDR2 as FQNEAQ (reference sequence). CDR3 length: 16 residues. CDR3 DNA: TGTGCCAGCAGCTTAACCCCGACCTGGACAGGGGACGAGCAGTACTTC. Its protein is CASSLTPTWTGDEQYF.

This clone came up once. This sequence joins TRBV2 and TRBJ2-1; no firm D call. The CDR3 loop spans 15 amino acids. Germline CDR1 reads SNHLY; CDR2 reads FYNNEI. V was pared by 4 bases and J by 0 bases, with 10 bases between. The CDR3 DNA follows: TGTGCCAGCAGTGCGGTTGCTAGCTCCTACAATGAGCAGTTCTTC. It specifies CASSAVASSYNEQFF. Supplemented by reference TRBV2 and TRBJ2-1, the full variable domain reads EPEVTQTPSHQVTQMGQEVILRCVPISNHLYFYWYRQILGQKVEFLVSFYNNEISEKSEIFDDQFSVERPDGSNFTLKIRSTKLEDSAMYFCASSAVASSYNEQFFGPGTRLTVL.

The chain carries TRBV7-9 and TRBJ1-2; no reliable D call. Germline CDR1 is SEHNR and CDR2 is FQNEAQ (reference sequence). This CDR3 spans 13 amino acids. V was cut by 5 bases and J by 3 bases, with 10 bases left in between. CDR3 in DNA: TGTGCCAGCAGCCCCGACGGGTACTATGGCTACACCTTC. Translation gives CASSPDGYYGYTF. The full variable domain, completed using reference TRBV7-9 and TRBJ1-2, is DTGVSQNPRHKITKRGQNVTFRCDPISEHNRLYWYRQTLGQGPEFLTYFQNEAQLEKSRLLSDRFSAERPKGSFSTLEIQRTEQGDSAMYLCASSPDGYYGYTFGSGTRLTVV.

CDR3: CASSLSGHASYNEQFF. The CDR3 nucleotides read TGTGCCAGCAGCTTATCGGGCCACGCCTCCTACAATGAGCAGTTCTTC. This chain uses TRBV5-6 with TRBJ2-1; D unresolved. The germline V gene has CDR1 SGHDT and CDR2 YYEEEE. V lost 2 bases to trimming and J lost 0 bases, with 12 bases between them. This CDR3 contains 16 residues. Filled out from reference TRBV5-6 and TRBJ2-1, the complete variable domain reads DAGVTQSPTHLIKTRGQQVTLRCSPKSGHDTVSWYQQALGQGPQFIFQYYEEEERQRGNFPDRFSGHQFPNYSSELNVNALLLGDSALYLCASSLSGHASYNEQFFGPGTRLTVL.

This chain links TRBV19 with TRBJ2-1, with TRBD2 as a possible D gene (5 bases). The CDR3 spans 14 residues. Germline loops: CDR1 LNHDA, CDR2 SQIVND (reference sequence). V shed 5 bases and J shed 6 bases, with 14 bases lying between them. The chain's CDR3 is CASSFYSVPNEQFF. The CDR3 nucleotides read TGTGCCAGTAGTTTCTATAGCGTCCCCAATGAGCAGTTCTTC.

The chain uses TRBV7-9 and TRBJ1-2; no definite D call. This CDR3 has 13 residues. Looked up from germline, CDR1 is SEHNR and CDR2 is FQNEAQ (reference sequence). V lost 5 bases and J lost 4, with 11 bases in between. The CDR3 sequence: CASSPDRSYGYTF. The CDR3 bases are TGTGCCAGCAGCCCGGACCGCTCCTATGGCTACACCTTC.